The 18 T cell receptor beta chains presented below share a single source sample, sequenced in a study of PD-1 blockade in classical Hodgkin lymphoma. Using immunoSEQ multiplex PCR, the repertoire was profiled, and TCRdb retains in-frame clones only, with some absent. The sample lists fewer than 35,000 clones, roughly 80% seen once, with about 0.85% in the top ten. Time point in this sample: cycle 4 day 1 (C4D1), after less than 7 weeks of nivolumab. Every patient was affected by relapse after autologous stem cell transplantation, while exposure to brentuximab vedotin was not uniform. Isolation of CD4+ T cells from thawed PBMCs was performed by magnetic negative selection. The sample was CD4+ T cells from blood, taken before the fourth cycle of nivolumab. These receptors were collected from a human donor with classical Hodgkin lymphoma.

The V call is TRBV6-1, the J call TRBJ1-5, with a weak D call TRBD1 (6 bases). Deletions cut 6 bases from V and 1 base from J, with 13 bases between. Germline loops: CDR1 MNHNS, CDR2 SASEGT. The CDR3 spans 15 residues. This chain's CDR3 is CASRRGRGSNQPQHF. CDR3 sequence (DNA): TGTGCCAGCAGGAGGGGGAGGGGGAGCAATCAGCCCCAGCATTTT.

The chain combines TRBV6-1 with TRBJ2-4; D may be TRBD1 (6 bases). From germline, CDR1 is MNHNS and CDR2 SASEGT. Trimming removed 6 bases from V and 9 bases from J, with 15 bases in between. The CDR3 contains 13 residues. The CDR3 coding sequence is TGTGCCAGCAGGGCCCCCCCACAGGGCATTCAGTACTTC. Translated: CASRAPPQGIQYF.

The V and J genes are TRBV30 and TRBJ1-3, with D tentatively TRBD1 (6 bases). V lost 6 bases and J 2 bases, leaving 20 bases between the germline ends. Germline CDR1 and CDR2: GTSNPN and SVGIG (reference sequence). CDR3 length: 16 residues. The CDR3 is CACSDPDRSAGNTIYF. CDR3 DNA sequence: TGTGCCTGTTCGGACCCGGACAGAAGTGCTGGAAACACCATATATTTT. The full variable domain, in which reference TRBV30 and TRBJ1-3 provide the parts outside the CDR3, is SQTIHQWPATLVQPVGSPLSLECTVEGTSNPNLYWYRQAAGRGLQLLFYSVGIGQISSEVPQNLSASRPQDRQFILSSKKLLLSDSGFYLCACSDPDRSAGNTIYFGEGSWLTVV.

The chain links TRBV27 to TRBJ2-2, with a tentative D call TRBD1 (5 bases). The CDR3 spans 15 residues. Trimming took 6 bases from V and 0 from J, leaving 11 bases between them. Germline CDR1 reads MNHEY; CDR2 reads SMNVEV (reference sequence). The chain's CDR3 is CASSFFRANTGELFF. The CDR3 DNA reads as TGTGCCAGCAGCTTTTTCAGGGCGAACACCGGGGAGCTGTTTTTT.

This clone has a single count. The chain is built from TRBV11-1 and TRBJ1-4; D might be TRBD1 (5 bases). The V gene lost 8 bases and the J gene lost 3 bases, with 22 bases spanning the gap. Germline CDR1 is SGHAT and CDR2 is FQDESV (reference sequence). The CDR3 spans 17 residues. This chain's CDR3 is CASGLRQGWVPNEKLFF. The CDR3 nucleotides read TGTGCCAGCGGCCTACGTCAGGGTTGGGTCCCTAATGAAAAACTGTTTTTT.

The rearrangement joins TRBV30 to TRBJ2-7; the D gene could be TRBD1 or TRBD2 (6 bases each). The CDR3 has 15 amino acids. Germline loops: CDR1 GTSNPN, CDR2 SVGIG (reference sequence). V was shortened by 0 bases and J by 2 bases, with 14 bases between the two germline ends. CDR3 DNA sequence: TGTGCCTGGAGTGTACTCCCCGGGGGCACCTACGAGCAGTACTTC. Its protein product is CAWSVLPGGTYEQYF.

This chain uses TRBV21-1 with TRBJ1-4. TRBV21-1 is labeled a pseudogene. This CDR3 is 16 amino acids long. The CDR3 nucleotides read TGTGCCAGCAGCAATGGGGGTGAAAGGCTTAATGAAAAACTGTTTTTT. Protein sequence: CASSNGGERLNEKLFF.

The rearrangement uses TRBV14 and TRBJ1-2; no reliable D call. There are 13 residues in the CDR3. Germline assignment: CDR1 SGHDN and CDR2 FVKESK. V was clipped by 2 bases and J by 4 bases, with 8 bases between them. Here the CDR3 reads CASSQRVAYGYTF. The CDR3 DNA reads as TGTGCCAGCAGCCAAAGGGTGGCCTATGGCTACACCTTC.

The CDR3 DNA follows: TGTGCCAGCTCCTGGGACGGCAATTCACCCCTCCACTTT. Residues: CASSWDGNSPLHF. The rearrangement uses TRBV19 and TRBJ1-6; possible D gene TRBD1, 5 bases. Germline V gene data show CDR1 as LNHDA and CDR2 as SQIVND (reference sequence). Trimming took 9 bases from V and 7 from J, leaving 13 bases between them. This CDR3 comprises 13 residues.

The J gene is TRBJ2-5, the V gene TRBV20-1; D perhaps matches TRBD2 (6 bases). V lost 7 bases, J lost 5 bases, and 8 bases lay in between. Germline lookup yields CDR1 DFQATT and CDR2 SNEGSKA (reference sequence). This CDR3 has 10 residues. The CDR3, as DNA: TGCAGTGTTCGGGGGGAGACCCAGTACTTC. This translates into CSVRGETQYF.

V is TRBV6-5 and J is TRBJ2-7, with D perhaps matching TRBD1 (5 bases). The length of the CDR3 is 15 residues. CDR1 and CDR2 (germline): MNHEY, SVGAGI. Trimming cost V 6 bases and J 3 bases, with 18 bases left between them. As DNA, the CDR3 is TGTGCCAGCAGCCCCCAAGGACACCCTTACTACGAGCAGTACTTC. This translates into CASSPQGHPYYEQYF.

V and J are TRBV19 and TRBJ2-5; D is perhaps TRBD2 (6 bases). The CDR3 runs to 15 residues. CDR1 and CDR2 (germline): LNHDA, SQIVND (reference sequence). V was pared by 5 bases and J by 3 bases, with 16 bases between. The CDR3 is CASSWRTTEKETQYF. The CDR3 nucleotides read TGTGCCAGTAGTTGGAGGACTACAGAGAAAGAGACCCAGTACTTC. Filled out from reference TRBV19 and TRBJ2-5, the complete variable domain reads DGGITQSPKYLFRKEGQNVTLSCEQNLNHDAMYWYRQDPGQGLRLIYYSQIVNDFQKGDIAEGYSVSREKKESFPLTVTSAQKNPTAFYLCASSWRTTEKETQYFGPGTRLLVL.

The CDR3 loop reads CASSYTGTSEGETQYF. Here the CDR3 DNA reads TGTGCCAGCAGTTACACCGGGACTAGCGAAGGGGAGACCCAGTACTTC. This chain uses TRBV4-2 with TRBJ2-5, with 10 bases matching TRBD2. CDR1 and CDR2 (germline): LGHNA, YNFKEQ. The CDR3 is 16 amino acids. V was clipped by 6 bases and J by 5 bases; unmatched bases: 12.

The V call is TRBV9, the J call TRBJ1-3, with D unclear. V lost 1 base and J 4 bases, leaving 18 bases between the germline ends. CDR1 is SGDLS and CDR2 is YYNGEE in the germline V gene. There are 17 residues in the CDR3. The chain's CDR3 is CASSVLNSGSSGNTIYF. Written as DNA, the CDR3 is TGTGCCAGCAGCGTACTAAATTCAGGAAGTTCCGGAAACACCATATATTTT. The entire variable domain, with the rest obtained from reference TRBV9 and TRBJ1-3, is as follows: DSGVTQTPKHLITATGQRVTLRCSPRSGDLSVYWYQQSLDQGLQFLIQYYNGEERAKGNILERFSAQQFPDLHSELNLSSLELGDSALYFCASSVLNSGSSGNTIYFGEGSWLTVV.

The chain carries TRBV9 and TRBJ2-5; 8 bases agree with TRBD2. CDR1 is SGDLS, CDR2 YYNGEE, per germline. The CDR3 runs 13 residues. Trimming cost V 2 bases and J 3 bases; bases outside gene matches: 0. Here the CDR3 reads CASSVGLEETQYF. CDR3 DNA sequence: TGTGCCAGCAGCGTGGGACTAGAAGAGACCCAGTACTTC.

The V and J genes are TRBV30 and TRBJ2-7, with a tentative D call TRBD2 (6 bases). Germline CDR1 is GTSNPN and CDR2 is SVGIG (reference sequence). V lost 1 base and J 5 bases, leaving 12 bases between the germline ends. The CDR3 extends over 13 amino acids. CDR3 bases: TGTGCCTGGAGTGGACGGGGGATCAACGAGCAGTACTTC. It translates to CAWSGRGINEQYF.

V gene TRBV18 combines with J gene TRBJ2-2, with TRBD1 as a possible D gene (6 bases). Deletions cut 3 bases from V and 6 bases from J, with 32 bases between. Germline-derived CDR1 and CDR2 are KGHSH and LQKENI. There are 21 residues in the CDR3. The CDR3 loop is CASSPVRALLIQGPRSGELFF. In DNA form, the CDR3 reads TGTGCCAGCTCACCCGTGCGGGCATTGCTAATACAGGGACCGAGGTCCGGGGAGCTGTTTTTT.

This clone was seen once. Other DNA sequences in the sample encode the same CDR3. This rearrangement joins TRBV30 to TRBJ1-5, with D uncertain. V was shortened by 6 bases and J by 2 bases, with 14 bases between the two germline ends. CDR3 length: 14 residues. Germline values: CDR1 GTSNPN, CDR2 SVGIG (reference sequence). In DNA, the CDR3 is TGTGCCTGTGATTCCGGGTCTCGCAATCAGCCCCAGCATTTT. Its translation is CACDSGSRNQPQHF. Full variable domain (outside the CDR3, taken from reference TRBV30 and TRBJ1-5): SQTIHQWPATLVQPVGSPLSLECTVEGTSNPNLYWYRQAAGRGLQLLFYSVGIGQISSEVPQNLSASRPQDRQFILSSKKLLLSDSGFYLCACDSGSRNQPQHFGDGTRLSIL.